This T cell receptor beta chain was obtained from a study of identical twins. There are a few counts of this clonotype. Its antigen is currently unknown. Germline CDR1 is DFQATT and CDR2 is SNEGSKA (reference sequence). The CDR3 extends over 14 amino acids. Trimming shortened V by 6 bases and J by 0 bases, and 12 bases separated the two germline ends. Study-level findings and limits: The study found excess low generation probability among twin-shared out-of-frame alpha sequences. The authors noted that invariant MAIT and iNKT cells could partly confound zero-insertion analyses. Monozygotic twins shared more out-of-frame TCR alpha than recombination models predicted.

Template switching added a universal primer site, and cDNA bore unique molecular identifiers. TCRdb passed the 5' RACE reads through MiXCR, listing each CDR3 protein once. Altogether 1.5 million to 2 million distinct CDR3 sequences are present, under 35% being singletons, with the ten largest covering under 0.35%. This chain joins TRBV20-1 and TRBJ2-4; the D gene is possibly TRBD2 (6 bases). This TCR came from a newborn girl in good health. Specimen: cord blood. The CDR3 DNA is TGCAGTGCAGGGACTGGGATAGCCAAAAACATTCAGTACTTC. Translating gives CSAGTGIAKNIQYF.